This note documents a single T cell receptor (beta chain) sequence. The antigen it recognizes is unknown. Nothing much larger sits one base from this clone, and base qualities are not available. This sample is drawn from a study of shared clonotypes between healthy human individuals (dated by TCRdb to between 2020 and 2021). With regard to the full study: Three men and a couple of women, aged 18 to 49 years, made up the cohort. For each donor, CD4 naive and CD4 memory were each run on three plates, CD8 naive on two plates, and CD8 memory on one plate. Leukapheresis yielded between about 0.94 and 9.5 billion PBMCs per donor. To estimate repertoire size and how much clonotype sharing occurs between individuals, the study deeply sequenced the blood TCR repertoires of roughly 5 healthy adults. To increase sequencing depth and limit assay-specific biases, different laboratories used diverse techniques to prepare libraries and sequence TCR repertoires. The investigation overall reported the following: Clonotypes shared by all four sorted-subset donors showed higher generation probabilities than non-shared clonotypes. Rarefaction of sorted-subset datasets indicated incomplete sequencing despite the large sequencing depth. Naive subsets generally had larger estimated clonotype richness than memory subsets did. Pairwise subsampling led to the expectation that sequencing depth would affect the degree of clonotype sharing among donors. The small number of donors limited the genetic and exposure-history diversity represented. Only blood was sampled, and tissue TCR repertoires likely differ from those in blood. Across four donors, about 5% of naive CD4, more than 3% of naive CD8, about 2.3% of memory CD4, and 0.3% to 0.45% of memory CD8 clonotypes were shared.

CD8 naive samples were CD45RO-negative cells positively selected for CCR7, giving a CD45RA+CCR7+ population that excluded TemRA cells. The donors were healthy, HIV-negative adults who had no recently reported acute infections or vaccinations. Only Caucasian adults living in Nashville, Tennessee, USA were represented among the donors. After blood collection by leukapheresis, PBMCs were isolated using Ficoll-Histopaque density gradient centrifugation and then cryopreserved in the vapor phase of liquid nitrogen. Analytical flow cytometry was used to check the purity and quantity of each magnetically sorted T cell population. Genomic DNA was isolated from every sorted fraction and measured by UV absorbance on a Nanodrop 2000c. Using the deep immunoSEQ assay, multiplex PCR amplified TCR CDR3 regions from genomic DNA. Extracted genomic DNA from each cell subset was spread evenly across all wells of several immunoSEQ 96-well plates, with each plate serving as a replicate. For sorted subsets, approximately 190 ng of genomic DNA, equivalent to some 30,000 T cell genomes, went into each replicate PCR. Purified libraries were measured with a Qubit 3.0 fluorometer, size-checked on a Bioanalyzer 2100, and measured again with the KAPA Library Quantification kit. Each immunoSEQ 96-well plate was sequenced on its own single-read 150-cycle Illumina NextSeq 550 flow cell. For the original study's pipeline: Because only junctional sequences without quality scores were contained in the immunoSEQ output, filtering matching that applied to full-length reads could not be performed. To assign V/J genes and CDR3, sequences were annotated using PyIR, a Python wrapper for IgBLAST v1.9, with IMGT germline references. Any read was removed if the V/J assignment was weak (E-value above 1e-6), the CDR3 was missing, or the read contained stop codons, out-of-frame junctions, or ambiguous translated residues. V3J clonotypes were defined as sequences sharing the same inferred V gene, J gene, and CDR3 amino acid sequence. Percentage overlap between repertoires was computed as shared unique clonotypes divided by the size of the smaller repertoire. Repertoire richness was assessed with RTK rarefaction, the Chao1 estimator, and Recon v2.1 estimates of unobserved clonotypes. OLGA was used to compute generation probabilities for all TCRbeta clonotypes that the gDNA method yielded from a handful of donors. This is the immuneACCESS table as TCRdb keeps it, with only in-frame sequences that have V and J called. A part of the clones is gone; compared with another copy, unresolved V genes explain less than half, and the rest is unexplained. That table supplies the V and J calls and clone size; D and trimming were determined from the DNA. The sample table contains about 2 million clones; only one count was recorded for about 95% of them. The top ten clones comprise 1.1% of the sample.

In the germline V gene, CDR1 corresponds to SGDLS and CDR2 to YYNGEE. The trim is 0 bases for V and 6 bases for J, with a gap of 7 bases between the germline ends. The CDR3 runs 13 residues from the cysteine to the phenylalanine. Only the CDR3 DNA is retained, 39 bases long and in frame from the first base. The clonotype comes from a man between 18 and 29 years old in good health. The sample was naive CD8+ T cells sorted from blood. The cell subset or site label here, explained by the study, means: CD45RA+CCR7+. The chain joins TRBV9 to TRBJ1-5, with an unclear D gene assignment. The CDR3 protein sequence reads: CASSVAEGQPQHF. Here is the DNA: TGTGCCAGCAGCGTAGCCGAGGGTCAGCCCCAGCATTTT.